This T cell receptor (beta chain) was profiled in a study of human T cells and chemical hapten exposure. Time point defined: patch test 1, 2 weeks after DPC sensitization. The treatment was: therapeutic diphenylcyclopropenone sensitization with weekly scalp DPC. Per the original data handling: Per-sample TCR counts ranged from roughly 20,000 to 750,000, median roughly 87,000. MiXCR, applied by TCRdb to the RACE reads, yields one record per CDR3 protein. TCRdb's processing, not the authors', yielded these V and J calls. Of about 380,000 distinct CDR3 sequences detected, 4% to 5.5% appear once; the ten largest clones hold roughly 2.4%. The receptor's source is a woman aged 45 to 65 with alopecia areata. Some clones in this sample may be carry-over from other donors' samples. The material was whole blood, obtained in connection with sensitization to the hapten diphenylcyclopropenone (DPC).

CDR3 loop: CAWSLGGSDTQYF. The CDR3 DNA follows: TGTGCCTGGAGTTTGGGAGGGTCAGATACGCAGTATTTT. J is TRBJ2-3 and V is TRBV30, with 7 bases fitting TRBD2. The CDR3 consists of 13 residues. CDR1 is GTSNPN and CDR2 is SVGIG in the germline V gene (reference sequence). The trim removed 2 bases at V and 4 bases at J, leaving 3 bases unmatched.